This entry is about one T cell receptor (beta chain). Antigen unknown. With V trimmed by 1 base and J by 4 bases, 3 bases remained unmatched. CDR1 MNHEY and CDR2 SMNVEV come from the germline V gene (reference sequence). This CDR3 has 14 residues. Vbeta (60) and Jbeta (13) primers were used in the PCR. The method was immunoSEQ multiplex PCR; TCRdb's version includes in-frame clones alone and lacks a portion of them. Found here are over 130,000 clones, approximately 82% of them singletons; the top ten hold about 1.5%. This record comes from a study of cytomegalovirus exposure and HLA in healthy donors. Study-wide results and caveats: An analysis was carried out later, and it reportedly showed fewer N-insertions in an Asian-associated ancestry cluster than the 666-donor mean. In a later analysis, at a false discovery rate of 0.05, under 20,000 TCR beta sequences matched HLA alleles.

The TCR sequence derives from a man aged 25 to 40 in good health and CMV-seropositive. The sample consisted of PBMCs. J is TRBJ2-5 and V is TRBV27; 7 nucleotides align to TRBD2. The CDR3 bases are TGTGCCAGCAGTTTATGGGGGGGAGGAGAGACCCAGTACTTC. Translating it yields CASSLWGGGETQYF.